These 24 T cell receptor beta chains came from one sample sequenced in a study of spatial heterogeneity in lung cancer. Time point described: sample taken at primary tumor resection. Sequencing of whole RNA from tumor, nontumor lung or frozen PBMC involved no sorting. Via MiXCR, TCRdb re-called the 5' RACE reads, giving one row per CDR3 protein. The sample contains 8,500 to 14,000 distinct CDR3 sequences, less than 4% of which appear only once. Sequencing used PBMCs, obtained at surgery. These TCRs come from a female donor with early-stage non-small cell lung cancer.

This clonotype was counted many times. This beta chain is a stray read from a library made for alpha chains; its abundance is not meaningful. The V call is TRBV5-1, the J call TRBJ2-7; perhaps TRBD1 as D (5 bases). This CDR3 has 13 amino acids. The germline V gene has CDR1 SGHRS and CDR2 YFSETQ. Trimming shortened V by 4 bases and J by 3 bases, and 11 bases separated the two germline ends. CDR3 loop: CASSPGHNYEQYF. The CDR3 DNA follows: TGCGCCAGCAGCCCCGGACATAACTACGAGCAGTACTTC.

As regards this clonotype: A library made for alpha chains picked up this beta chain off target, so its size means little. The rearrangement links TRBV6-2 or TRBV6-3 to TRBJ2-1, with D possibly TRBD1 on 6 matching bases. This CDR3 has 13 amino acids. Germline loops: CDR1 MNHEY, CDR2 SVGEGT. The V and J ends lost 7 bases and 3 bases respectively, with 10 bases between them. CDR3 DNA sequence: TGTGCCAGCACTCAACAGGGCTACAATGAGCAGTTCTTC. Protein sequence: CASTQQGYNEQFF.

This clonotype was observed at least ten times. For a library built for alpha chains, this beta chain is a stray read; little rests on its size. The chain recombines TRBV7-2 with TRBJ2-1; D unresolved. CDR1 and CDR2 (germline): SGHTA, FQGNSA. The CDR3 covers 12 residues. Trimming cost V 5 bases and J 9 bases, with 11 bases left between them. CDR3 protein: CASSPTAVEQFF. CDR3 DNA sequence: TGTGCCAGCAGCCCTACGGCGGTTGAGCAGTTCTTC.

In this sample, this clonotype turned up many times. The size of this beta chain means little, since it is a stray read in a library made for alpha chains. CDR3 nucleotides: TGTGCCAGCAATTATCCGGGGGCCAGCGAGCAGTTCTTC. Amino acid sequence: CASNYPGASEQFF. This rearrangement joins TRBV6-5 to TRBJ2-1, with D perhaps being TRBD1 or TRBD2 (6 bases each). CDR1 MNHEY and CDR2 SVGAGI come from the germline V gene. The V end lost 7 bases, the J end lost 10 bases, and 17 bases lay between the germline ends. CDR3 length: 13 residues.

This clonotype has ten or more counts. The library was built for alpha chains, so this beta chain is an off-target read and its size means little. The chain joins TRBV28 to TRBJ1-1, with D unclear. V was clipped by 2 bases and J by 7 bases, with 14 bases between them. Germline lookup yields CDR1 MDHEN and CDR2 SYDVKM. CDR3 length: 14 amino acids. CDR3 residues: CASSLTPPTSEAFF. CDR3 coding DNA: TGTGCCAGCAGTTTAACCCCGCCAACGAGTGAAGCTTTCTTT.

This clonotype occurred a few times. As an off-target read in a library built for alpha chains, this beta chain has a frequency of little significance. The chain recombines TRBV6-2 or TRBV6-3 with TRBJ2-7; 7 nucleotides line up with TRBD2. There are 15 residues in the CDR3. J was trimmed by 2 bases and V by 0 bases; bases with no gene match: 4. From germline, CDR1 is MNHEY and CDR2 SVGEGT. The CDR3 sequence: CASSYSGGSTYEQYF. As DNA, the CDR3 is TGTGCCAGCAGTTACTCAGGCGGGAGCACCTACGAGCAGTACTTC.

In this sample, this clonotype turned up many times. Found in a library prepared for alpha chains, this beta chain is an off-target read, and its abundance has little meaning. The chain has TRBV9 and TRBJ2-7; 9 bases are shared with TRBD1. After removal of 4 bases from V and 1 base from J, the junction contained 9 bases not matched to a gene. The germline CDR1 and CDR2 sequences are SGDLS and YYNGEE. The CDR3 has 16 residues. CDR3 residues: CASSPRGGQGSYEQYF. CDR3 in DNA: TGTGCCAGCAGCCCGAGGGGGGGACAGGGATCCTACGAGCAGTACTTC.

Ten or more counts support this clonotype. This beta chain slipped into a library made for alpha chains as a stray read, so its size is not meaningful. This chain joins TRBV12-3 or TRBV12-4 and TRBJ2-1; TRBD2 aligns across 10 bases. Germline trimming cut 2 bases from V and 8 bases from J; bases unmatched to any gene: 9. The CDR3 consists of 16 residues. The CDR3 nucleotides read TGTGCCAGCAGTTTAAGCGGGAGGGCCTTCGGAGATGAGCAGTTCTTC. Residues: CASSLSGRAFGDEQFF.

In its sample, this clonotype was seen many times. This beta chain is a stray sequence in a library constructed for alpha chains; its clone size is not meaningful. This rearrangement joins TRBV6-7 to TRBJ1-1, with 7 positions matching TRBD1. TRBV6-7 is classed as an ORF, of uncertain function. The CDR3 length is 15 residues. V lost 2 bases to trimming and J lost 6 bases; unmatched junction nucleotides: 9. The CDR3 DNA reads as TGTGCCAGCAGTTACCACGACAGGGTTTGCGCTGAAGCTTTCTTT. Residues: CASSYHDRVCAEAFF.

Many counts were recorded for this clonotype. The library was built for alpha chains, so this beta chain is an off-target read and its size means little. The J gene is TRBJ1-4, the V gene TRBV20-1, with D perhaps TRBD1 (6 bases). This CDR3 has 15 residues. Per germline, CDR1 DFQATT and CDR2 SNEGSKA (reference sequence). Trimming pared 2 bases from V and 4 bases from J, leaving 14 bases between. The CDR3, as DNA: TGCAGTGCTAGATCGGAACAGGGTATTAATGAAAAACTGTTTTTT. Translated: CSARSEQGINEKLFF.

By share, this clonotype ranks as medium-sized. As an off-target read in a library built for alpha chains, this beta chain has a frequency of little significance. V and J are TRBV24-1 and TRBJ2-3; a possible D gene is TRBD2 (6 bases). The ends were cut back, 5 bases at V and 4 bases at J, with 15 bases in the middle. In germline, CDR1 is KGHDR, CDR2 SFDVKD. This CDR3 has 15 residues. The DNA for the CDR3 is TGTGCCACCAGTGGTTCGGGAGAGAGGGCAGATACGCAGTATTTT. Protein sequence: CATSGSGERADTQYF.

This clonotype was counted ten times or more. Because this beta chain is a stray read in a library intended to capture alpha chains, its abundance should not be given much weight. The CDR3 reads CASSLRGGAGYEQFF. DNA of the CDR3: TGTGCCAGCAGCTTACGCGGGGGGGCTGGTTATGAGCAGTTCTTC. The rearrangement joins TRBV7-7 to TRBJ2-1; 9 positions agree with TRBD2. CDR1 SSHAT and CDR2 FNYEAQ come from the germline V gene (reference sequence). Trimming removed 2 bases from V and 8 bases from J; junction bases left unmatched: 7. The CDR3 length is 15 residues.

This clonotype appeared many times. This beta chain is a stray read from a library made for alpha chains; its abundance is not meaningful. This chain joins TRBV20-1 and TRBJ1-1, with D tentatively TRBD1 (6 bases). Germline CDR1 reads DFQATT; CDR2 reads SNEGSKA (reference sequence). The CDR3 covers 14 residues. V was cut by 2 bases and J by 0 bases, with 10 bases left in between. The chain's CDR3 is CSARRGQMNTEAFF. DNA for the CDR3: TGCAGTGCTAGACGGGGGCAGATGAACACTGAAGCTTTCTTT.

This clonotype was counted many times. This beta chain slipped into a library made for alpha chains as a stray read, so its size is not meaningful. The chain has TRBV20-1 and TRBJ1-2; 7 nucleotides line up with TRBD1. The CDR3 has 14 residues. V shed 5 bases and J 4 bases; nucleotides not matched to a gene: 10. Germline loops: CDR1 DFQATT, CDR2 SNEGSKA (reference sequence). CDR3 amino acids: CSALPRDSLYGYTF. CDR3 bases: TGCAGTGCTCTCCCCCGGGACAGCCTCTATGGCTACACCTTC.

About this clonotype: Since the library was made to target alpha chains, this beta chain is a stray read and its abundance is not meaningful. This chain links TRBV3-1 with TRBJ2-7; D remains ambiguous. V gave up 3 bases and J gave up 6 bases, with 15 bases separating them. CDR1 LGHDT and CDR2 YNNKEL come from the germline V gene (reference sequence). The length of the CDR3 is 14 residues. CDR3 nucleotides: TGTGCCAGCAGCCATCGGGCCCGGTCAGTCGAGCAGTACTTC. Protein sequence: CASSHRARSVEQYF.

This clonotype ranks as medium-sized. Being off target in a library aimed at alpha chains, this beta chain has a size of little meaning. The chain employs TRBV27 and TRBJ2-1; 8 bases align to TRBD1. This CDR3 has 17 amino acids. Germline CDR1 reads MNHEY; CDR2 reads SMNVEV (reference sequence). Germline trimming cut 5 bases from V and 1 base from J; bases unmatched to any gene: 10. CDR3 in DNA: TGTGCCAGCAGTGGGGGCAGGGGGCCAAGATCCTACAATGAGCAGTTCTTC. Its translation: CASSGGRGPRSYNEQFF.

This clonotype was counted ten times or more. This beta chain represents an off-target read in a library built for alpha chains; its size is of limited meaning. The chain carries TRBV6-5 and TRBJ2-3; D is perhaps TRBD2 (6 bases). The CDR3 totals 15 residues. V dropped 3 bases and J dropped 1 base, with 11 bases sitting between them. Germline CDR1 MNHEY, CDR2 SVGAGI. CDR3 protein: CASSYSGARTDTQYF. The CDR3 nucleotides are TGTGCCAGCAGTTATTCGGGAGCGCGCACAGATACGCAGTATTTT.

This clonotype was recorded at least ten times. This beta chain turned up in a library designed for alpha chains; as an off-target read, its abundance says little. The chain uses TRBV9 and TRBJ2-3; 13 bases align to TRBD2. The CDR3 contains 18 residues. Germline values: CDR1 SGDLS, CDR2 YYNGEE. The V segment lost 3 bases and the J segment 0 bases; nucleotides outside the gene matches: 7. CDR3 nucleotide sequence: TGTGCCAGCAGCGCGACTAGCGGGGGGACTCCTAGCACAGATACGCAGTATTTT. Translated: CASSATSGGTPSTDTQYF.

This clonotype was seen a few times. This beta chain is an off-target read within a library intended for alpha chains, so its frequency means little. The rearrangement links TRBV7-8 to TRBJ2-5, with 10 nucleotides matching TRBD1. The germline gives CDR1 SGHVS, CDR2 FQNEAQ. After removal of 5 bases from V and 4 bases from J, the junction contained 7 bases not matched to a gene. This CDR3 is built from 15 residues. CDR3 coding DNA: TGTGCCAGCAGCCAGGGACAGGGGAACGGAGAGACCCAGTACTTC. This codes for CASSQGQGNGETQYF.

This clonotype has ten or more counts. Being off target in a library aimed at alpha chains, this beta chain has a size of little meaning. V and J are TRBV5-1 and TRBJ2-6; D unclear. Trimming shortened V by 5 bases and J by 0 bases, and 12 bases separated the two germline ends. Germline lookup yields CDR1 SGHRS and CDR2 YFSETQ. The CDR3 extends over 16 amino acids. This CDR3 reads CASSFTQNSGANVLTF. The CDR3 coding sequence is TGCGCCAGCAGTTTCACTCAGAACTCTGGGGCCAACGTCCTGACTTTC. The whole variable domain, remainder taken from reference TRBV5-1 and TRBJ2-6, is KAGVTQTPRYLIKTRGQQVTLSCSPISGHRSVSWYQQTPGQGLQFLFEYFSETQRNKGNFPGRFSGRQFSNSRSEMNVSTLELGDSALYLCASSFTQNSGANVLTFGAGSRLTVL.

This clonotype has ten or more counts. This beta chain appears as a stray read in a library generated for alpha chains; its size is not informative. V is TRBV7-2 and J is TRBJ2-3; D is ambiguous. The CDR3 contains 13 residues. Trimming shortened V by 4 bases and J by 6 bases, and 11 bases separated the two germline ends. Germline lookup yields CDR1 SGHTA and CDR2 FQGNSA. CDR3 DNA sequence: TGTGCCAGCAGCTCGGACCACTCGGATACGCAGTATTTT. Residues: CASSSDHSDTQYF.

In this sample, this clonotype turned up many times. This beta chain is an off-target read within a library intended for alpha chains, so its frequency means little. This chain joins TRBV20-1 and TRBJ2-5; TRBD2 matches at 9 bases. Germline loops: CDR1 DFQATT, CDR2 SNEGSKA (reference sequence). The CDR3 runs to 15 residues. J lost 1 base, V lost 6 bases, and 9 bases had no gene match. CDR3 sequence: CSARKSGRTQETQYF. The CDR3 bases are TGCAGTGCGCGGAAGAGCGGGAGGACCCAAGAGACCCAGTACTTC.

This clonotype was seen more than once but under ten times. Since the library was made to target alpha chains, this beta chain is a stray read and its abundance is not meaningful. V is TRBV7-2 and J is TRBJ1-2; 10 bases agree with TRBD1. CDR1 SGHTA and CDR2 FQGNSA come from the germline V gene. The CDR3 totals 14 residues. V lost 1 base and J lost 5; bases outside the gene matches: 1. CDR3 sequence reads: CASSLGQGAYGYTF. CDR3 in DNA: TGTGCCAGCAGCTTAGGACAGGGGGCTTATGGCTACACCTTC.

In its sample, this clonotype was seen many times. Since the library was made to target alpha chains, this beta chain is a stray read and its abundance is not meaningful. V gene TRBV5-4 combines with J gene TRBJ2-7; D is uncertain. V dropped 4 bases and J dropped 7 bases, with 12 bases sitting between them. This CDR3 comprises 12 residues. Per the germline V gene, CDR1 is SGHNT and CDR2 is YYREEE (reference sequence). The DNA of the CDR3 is TGTGCCAGCAGCCTCCCCGGCCGGGAGCAGTACTTC. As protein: CASSLPGREQYF.